Sequencing of this TCR beta chain was carried out in a study of technical replicates of blood from a handful of donors. Trimming stripped 0 bases from V and 3 bases from J, with 11 bases between. The CDR3 contains 14 residues. The germline V gene has CDR1 GTSNPN and CDR2 SVGIG (reference sequence). Libraries were prepared by immunoSEQ multiplex PCR; TCRdb keeps only in-frame clonotypes and omits some of them. The table includes tens of thousands of clones, 92% detected once. This sequence joins TRBV30 and TRBJ1-2, with D hard to call. The sequence came from a human donor in good health. Sequencing was done on a sample of T cells isolated from PBMCs. DNA for the CDR3: TGTGCCTGGAGTGTACGGGGTATCCACTATGGCTACACCTTC. The encoded protein is CAWSVRGIHYGYTF.